This T cell receptor (beta chain) is from a study of cytomegalovirus exposure and HLA in healthy donors. Overall study: Among about 190 million T cells, an earlier analysis found around 100 million unique TCR beta sequences. General study findings and limits: Among TCR beta chains, those listed as cytomegalovirus-associated numbered some 170. In a later analysis, across HLA loci, associated TCR counts were highest for DRB1, lowest for HLA-C.

The PCR employed 60 Vbeta primers together with 13 Jbeta primers. Clones were read by immunoSEQ multiplex PCR, and TCRdb kept only the in-frame ones, dropping some. The profile covers roughly 190,000 clones, with less than 85% appearing a single time and 1.5% taken by the ten largest. Donors were ostensibly healthy at sampling, although undocumented immune exposures were probable. Concerning this clone itself: The target antigen is unknown.

The germline gives CDR1 SGHRS, CDR2 YFSETQ. The CDR3 extends over 16 amino acids. V was shortened by 9 bases and J by 0 bases, with 18 bases between the two germline ends. The chain employs TRBV5-1 and TRBJ1-4; D may be TRBD1 (5 bases). Sequencing was carried out using PBMCs. The receptor was derived from a girl aged 10 to 17 in good health and CMV-seropositive. CDR3 sequence reads: CAMWGIEPTTNEKLFF. The CDR3, as DNA: TGCGCCATGTGGGGCATTGAACCTACAACTAATGAAAAACTGTTTTTT.